This is a list of T cell receptor beta chains from one sample in a study of blood T cell repertoires in COVID-19. Here immunoSEQ multiplex PCR was the method, and the copy in TCRdb shows in-frame clones only, minus some. Here the sample spans 400,000 to 550,000 clones, approximately 90% being singletons. The sequenced sample consisted of PBMCs or T cells enriched from blood (not recorded which). Source of these receptors: a woman aged 18 to 35 with acute COVID-19. CDR3s include the opening cysteine and the closing phenylalanine or tryptophan. Fields, in order: CDR3 length, V gene, D gene, J gene, clone size, CDR3 DNA, CDR3 protein. D genes are given only for firm matches. A row's size may be missing; if present it is once, few, many or a size class.

CDR3 length: 16
V gene: TRBV9
D gene: TRBD1
J gene: TRBJ1-2
clone size: NA
CDR3 DNA: TGTGCCAGCAGCGTAACCGGGACAGGGAAGATCTATGGCTACACCTTC
CDR3 protein: CASSVTGTGKIYGYTF

CDR3 length: 16
V gene: TRBV19
D gene: TRBD2
J gene: TRBJ2-1
clone size: NA
CDR3 DNA: TGTGCCAGTAGTATAGCCGGACTAGCGGGAGGGAGTGAGCAGTTCTTC
CDR3 protein: CASSIAGLAGGSEQFF

CDR3 length: 17
V gene: TRBV5-6
D gene: TRBD2
J gene: TRBJ2-1
clone size: NA
CDR3 DNA: TGTGCCAGCAGCTTGGGGGCCGGGACTAGGTCCTACAATGAGCAGTTCTTC
CDR3 protein: CASSLGAGTRSYNEQFF

CDR3 length: 14
V gene: TRBV5-1
D gene: TRBD2
J gene: TRBJ2-7
clone size: NA
CDR3 DNA: TGCGCCAGCAGCATGGCGGGAGTACCTTACGAGCAGTACTTC
CDR3 protein: CASSMAGVPYEQYF

CDR3 length: 15
V gene: TRBV5-1
D gene: TRBD1
J gene: TRBJ2-7
clone size: NA
CDR3 DNA: TGCGCCAGCAGCCCCGCGGGACAGGCGTCCTACGAGCAGTACTTC
CDR3 protein: CASSPAGQASYEQYF

CDR3 length: 15
V gene: TRBV5-1
D gene: TRBD1
J gene: TRBJ2-7
clone size: NA
CDR3 DNA: TGCGCCAGCAGCTTGGTGACAGGGACAACCTACGAGCAGTACTTC
CDR3 protein: CASSLVTGTTYEQYF

CDR3 length: 19
V gene: TRBV2
D gene: TRBD1
J gene: TRBJ2-7
clone size: NA
CDR3 DNA: TGTGCCAGCAGTGACTTCGGGACAGGGGTTGCCTCGTCCCTACGCGAGCAGTACTTC
CDR3 protein: CASSDFGTGVASSLREQYF

CDR3 length: 14
V gene: TRBV5-1
D gene: NA
J gene: TRBJ1-1
clone size: NA
CDR3 DNA: TGCGCCAGCAGCCCGGACACCCTGAACACTGAAGCTTTCTTT
CDR3 protein: CASSPDTLNTEAFF

CDR3 length: 16
V gene: TRBV13
D gene: NA
J gene: TRBJ1-6
clone size: NA
CDR3 DNA: TGTGCCAGCAGCCCTAAGGCGGACAGCCCAATGACACCCCTCCACTTT
CDR3 protein: CASSPKADSPMTPLHF

CDR3 length: 17
V gene: TRBV11-2
D gene: NA
J gene: TRBJ1-4
clone size: once
CDR3 DNA: TGTGCCAGCAGCTTAGGGGCCGGGGGAGCCGTGAATGGAAAACTGTTTTTT
CDR3 protein: CASSLGAGGAVNGKLFF

CDR3 length: 13
V gene: TRBV9
D gene: TRBD1
J gene: TRBJ1-1
clone size: NA
CDR3 DNA: TGTGCCAGCAGTGTTAAACAGGGGACTGAAGCTTTCTTT
CDR3 protein: CASSVKQGTEAFF

CDR3 length: 14
V gene: TRBV6-2/TRBV6-3
D gene: TRBD1
J gene: TRBJ1-5
clone size: once
CDR3 DNA: TGTGCCAGCAGCCTCCTGCAGGGGGATCAGCCCCAGCATTTT
CDR3 protein: CASSLLQGDQPQHF

CDR3 length: 17
V gene: TRBV7-8
D gene: TRBD2
J gene: TRBJ2-7
clone size: NA
CDR3 DNA: TGTGCCAGCAGCTTAGCAACGGCTAGCGGGGTCAGAAACGAGCAGTACTTC
CDR3 protein: CASSLATASGVRNEQYF

CDR3 length: 16
V gene: TRBV4-1
D gene: TRBD1
J gene: TRBJ1-1
clone size: NA
CDR3 DNA: TGCGCCAGCAGTCGTGGACAGGGGGGATTGAACACTGAAGCTTTCTTT
CDR3 protein: CASSRGQGGLNTEAFF

CDR3 length: 16
V gene: TRBV5-1
D gene: NA
J gene: TRBJ1-3
clone size: few
CDR3 DNA: TGCGCCAGCAGCGACTCCTTCCAGGGCTCTGGAAACACCATATATTTT
CDR3 protein: CASSDSFQGSGNTIYF

CDR3 length: 15
V gene: TRBV6-5
D gene: TRBD2
J gene: TRBJ2-7
clone size: NA
CDR3 DNA: TGTGCCAGCAGTTCCGCGGGAGAAGGAGAGGACGAGCAGTACTTC
CDR3 protein: CASSSAGEGEDEQYF

CDR3 length: 15
V gene: TRBV6-2/TRBV6-3
D gene: NA
J gene: TRBJ1-1
clone size: few
CDR3 DNA: TGTGCCAGCAGTTACGGGTATGGGCAGGCCACTGAAGCTTTCTTT
CDR3 protein: CASSYGYGQATEAFF

CDR3 length: 15
V gene: TRBV9
D gene: TRBD2
J gene: TRBJ2-7
clone size: NA
CDR3 DNA: TGTGCCAGCAGCCCCCAAGGGGGACTAGTCTACGAGCAGTACTTC
CDR3 protein: CASSPQGGLVYEQYF

CDR3 length: 15
V gene: TRBV2
D gene: NA
J gene: TRBJ1-6
clone size: NA
CDR3 DNA: TGTGCCAGCAGTGAGAGGGTCCCCTATAATTCACCCCTCCACTTT
CDR3 protein: CASSERVPYNSPLHF

CDR3 length: 14
V gene: TRBV24-1
D gene: TRBD1
J gene: TRBJ1-2
clone size: few
CDR3 DNA: TGTGCCACCAGTGAAGGGGGCGCCGGCTATGGCTACACCTTC
CDR3 protein: CATSEGGAGYGYTF

CDR3 length: 18
V gene: TRBV21-1
D gene: NA
J gene: TRBJ1-1
clone size: NA
CDR3 DNA: TGTGCCAGCAGCAAACAAATCGGGACAGGGCCTATGAACACTGAAGCTTTCTTT
CDR3 protein: CASSKQIGTGPMNTEAFF

CDR3 length: 13
V gene: TRBV24-1
D gene: TRBD1
J gene: TRBJ2-3
clone size: NA
CDR3 DNA: TGTGCCACCAAGGACAGGCTCACAGATACGCAGTATTTT
CDR3 protein: CATKDRLTDTQYF

CDR3 length: 13
V gene: TRBV2
D gene: TRBD1
J gene: TRBJ1-5
clone size: NA
CDR3 DNA: TGTGCCAGCAAAGGGACAGTACATCAGCCCCAGCATTTT
CDR3 protein: CASKGTVHQPQHF

CDR3 length: 18
V gene: TRBV7-9
D gene: TRBD2
J gene: TRBJ2-3
clone size: NA
CDR3 DNA: TGTGCCAGCAGCTTACCTCGTGGACTAGCGGAGGGGGCAGATACGCAGTATTTT
CDR3 protein: CASSLPRGLAEGADTQYF

CDR3 length: 13
V gene: TRBV7-2
D gene: NA
J gene: TRBJ2-1
clone size: NA
CDR3 DNA: TGTGCCAGCAGCTTAGGACTCTACAATGAGCAGTTCTTC
CDR3 protein: CASSLGLYNEQFF

CDR3 length: 12
V gene: TRBV28
D gene: TRBD1
J gene: TRBJ1-2
clone size: NA
CDR3 DNA: TGTGCCAGCAGTAAGGGGGCGCGGGGCTACACCTTC
CDR3 protein: CASSKGARGYTF

CDR3 length: 15
V gene: TRBV7-9
D gene: NA
J gene: TRBJ1-4
clone size: NA
CDR3 DNA: TGTGCCAGCAGCCCCCCCAGCAGGGATGTCGGAAAACTGTTTTTT
CDR3 protein: CASSPPSRDVGKLFF

CDR3 length: 14
V gene: TRBV9
D gene: NA
J gene: TRBJ1-2
clone size: NA
CDR3 DNA: TGTGCCAGCAGCGTAGTTGGGGCAGGCTATGGCTACACCTTC
CDR3 protein: CASSVVGAGYGYTF

CDR3 length: 14
V gene: TRBV7-2
D gene: TRBD2
J gene: TRBJ2-2
clone size: NA
CDR3 DNA: TGTGCCAGCAGCTTTAGCGGGAGGGTTGGGGAGCTGTTTTTT
CDR3 protein: CASSFSGRVGELFF

CDR3 length: 14
V gene: TRBV7-6
D gene: NA
J gene: TRBJ1-4
clone size: NA
CDR3 DNA: TGTGCCAGCAGCTTCGGGGGATCTAATGAAAAACTGTTTTTT
CDR3 protein: CASSFGGSNEKLFF

CDR3 length: 13
V gene: TRBV5-5
D gene: NA
J gene: TRBJ1-4
clone size: NA
CDR3 DNA: TGTGCCAGCAGCTCCGGGACAATCGAAAAACTGTTTTTT
CDR3 protein: CASSSGTIEKLFF

CDR3 length: 16
V gene: TRBV11-3
D gene: NA
J gene: TRBJ2-3
clone size: once
CDR3 DNA: TGTGCCAGCAGCCGGGCGGCGGGGTATGGTACAGATACGCAGTATTTT
CDR3 protein: CASSRAAGYGTDTQYF

CDR3 length: 14
V gene: TRBV2
D gene: TRBD1
J gene: TRBJ1-1
clone size: NA
CDR3 DNA: TGTGCCAGCAGATACAGGGGGCTGAACACTGAAGCTTTCTTT
CDR3 protein: CASRYRGLNTEAFF

CDR3 length: 14
V gene: TRBV5-1
D gene: TRBD1
J gene: TRBJ1-3
clone size: NA
CDR3 DNA: TGCGCCAGCAGCTTCGACAGGGGTGGAAACACCATATATTTT
CDR3 protein: CASSFDRGGNTIYF

CDR3 length: 12
V gene: TRBV7-9
D gene: TRBD2
J gene: TRBJ2-5
clone size: NA
CDR3 DNA: TGTGCCAGCAGCTTGCGGGGGGAGACCCAGTACTTC
CDR3 protein: CASSLRGETQYF

CDR3 length: 18
V gene: TRBV6-1
D gene: NA
J gene: TRBJ1-2
clone size: once
CDR3 DNA: TGTGCCAGCAGTGAAGCGCTTCAGGGTTTTTTAGCTAACTATGGCTACACCTTC
CDR3 protein: CASSEALQGFLANYGYTF

CDR3 length: 16
V gene: TRBV7-9
D gene: TRBD2
J gene: TRBJ2-3
clone size: NA
CDR3 DNA: TGTGCCAGCAGCTTAGCGGGACTAGCGGTTGCAGATACGCAGTATTTT
CDR3 protein: CASSLAGLAVADTQYF

CDR3 length: 16
V gene: TRBV5-1
D gene: NA
J gene: TRBJ1-3
clone size: NA
CDR3 DNA: TGCGCCAGCAGCCTGCGGGCGGGCAGCTCTGGAAACACCATATATTTT
CDR3 protein: CASSLRAGSSGNTIYF

CDR3 length: 15
V gene: TRBV25-1
D gene: TRBD2
J gene: TRBJ2-1
clone size: NA
CDR3 DNA: TGTGCCAGCAGGACTAGCGGGAGCTCCTACAATGAGCAGTTCTTC
CDR3 protein: CASRTSGSSYNEQFF

CDR3 length: 12
V gene: TRBV6-5
D gene: TRBD1
J gene: TRBJ2-7
clone size: NA
CDR3 DNA: TGTGCCAGCAAGGGACAGACCTACGAGCAGTACTTC
CDR3 protein: CASKGQTYEQYF

CDR3 length: 12
V gene: TRBV9
D gene: NA
J gene: TRBJ2-1
clone size: NA
CDR3 DNA: TGTGCCAGCAGCGTAGGAGGGCGGGAGCAGTTCTTC
CDR3 protein: CASSVGGREQFF

CDR3 length: 13
V gene: TRBV3-1/TRBV3-2
D gene: NA
J gene: TRBJ1-2
clone size: NA
CDR3 DNA: TGTGCCAGCAGCTCCAGGAATAACTATGGCTACACCTTC
CDR3 protein: CASSSRNNYGYTF

CDR3 length: 17
V gene: TRBV10-3
D gene: TRBD2
J gene: TRBJ2-7
clone size: NA
CDR3 DNA: TGTGCCATCAGTCTTAACCACCCTAGCGGGGGGGCTTACGAGCAGTACTTC
CDR3 protein: CAISLNHPSGGAYEQYF

CDR3 length: 15
V gene: TRBV11-3
D gene: NA
J gene: TRBJ1-1
clone size: NA
CDR3 DNA: TGTGCCAGCGGCTACGTACCTCACATGAACACTGAAGCTTTCTTT
CDR3 protein: CASGYVPHMNTEAFF

CDR3 length: 16
V gene: TRBV5-6
D gene: TRBD1
J gene: TRBJ2-3
clone size: once
CDR3 DNA: TGTGCCAGCAGCTTGGCCAACAGGGGGCTTGAAGATACGCAGTATTTT
CDR3 protein: CASSLANRGLEDTQYF

CDR3 length: 13
V gene: TRBV10-3
D gene: NA
J gene: TRBJ2-1
clone size: NA
CDR3 DNA: TGTGCCATCAGCACTCCAGGGGTGGATGAGCAGTTCTTC
CDR3 protein: CAISTPGVDEQFF

CDR3 length: 16
V gene: TRBV4-3
D gene: NA
J gene: TRBJ2-7
clone size: once
CDR3 DNA: TGCGCCAGCAGCCAGTCGGGATACAAAGGCAGCTACGAGCAGTACTTC
CDR3 protein: CASSQSGYKGSYEQYF

CDR3 length: 18
V gene: TRBV19
D gene: NA
J gene: TRBJ2-5
clone size: NA
CDR3 DNA: TGTGCCAGTAGTATTAGCTCCTGGGGCAGTGGGATCGGAGAGACCCAGTACTTC
CDR3 protein: CASSISSWGSGIGETQYF

CDR3 length: 16
V gene: TRBV27
D gene: TRBD1
J gene: TRBJ1-1
clone size: NA
CDR3 DNA: TGTGCCAGCAGTTCGTCCGGGACAGGGGTGAACACTGAAGCTTTCTTT
CDR3 protein: CASSSSGTGVNTEAFF

CDR3 length: 16
V gene: TRBV30
D gene: NA
J gene: TRBJ2-1
clone size: few
CDR3 DNA: TGTGCCTGGAGTGTATTGTGGCGGGATAAGGGCAATGAGCAGTTCTTC
CDR3 protein: CAWSVLWRDKGNEQFF

CDR3 length: 13
V gene: TRBV5-1
D gene: NA
J gene: TRBJ2-5
clone size: NA
CDR3 DNA: TGCGCCAGCAGCTTGGTCGACAAAGAGACCCAGTACTTC
CDR3 protein: CASSLVDKETQYF

CDR3 length: 14
V gene: TRBV7-2
D gene: NA
J gene: TRBJ2-5
clone size: NA
CDR3 DNA: TGTGCCAGCAGCTCGGTGCTAGGGAGGGAGACCCAGTACTTC
CDR3 protein: CASSSVLGRETQYF

CDR3 length: 16
V gene: TRBV4-2
D gene: TRBD1
J gene: TRBJ1-1
clone size: once
CDR3 DNA: TGTGCCAGCAGCCAAAGGACAGGGGGCTGGCAAACTGAAGCTTTCTTT
CDR3 protein: CASSQRTGGWQTEAFF

CDR3 length: 14
V gene: TRBV7-2
D gene: NA
J gene: TRBJ1-2
clone size: NA
CDR3 DNA: TGTGCCAGCACTGGGCAGCTGCAAAACTATGGCTACACCTTC
CDR3 protein: CASTGQLQNYGYTF

CDR3 length: 13
V gene: TRBV5-6
D gene: TRBD2
J gene: TRBJ2-7
clone size: NA
CDR3 DNA: TGTGCCAGCAGCACCTTACTAGCGTACGAGCAGTACTTC
CDR3 protein: CASSTLLAYEQYF

CDR3 length: 14
V gene: TRBV5-4
D gene: TRBD1
J gene: TRBJ1-5
clone size: NA
CDR3 DNA: TGTGCCAGCAGCCTGACAGGGGCAAATCAGCCCCAGCATTTT
CDR3 protein: CASSLTGANQPQHF

CDR3 length: 16
V gene: TRBV11-2
D gene: TRBD1
J gene: TRBJ1-2
clone size: once
CDR3 DNA: TGTGCCAGCAGCTTAGGAGGACAGGGGGCGGGCTATGGCTACACCTTC
CDR3 protein: CASSLGGQGAGYGYTF